This entry lists 11 T cell receptor beta chains sequenced from one sample in a study of T-cell memory formation after mild COVID-19. TCRdb processed the 5' RACE reads anew with MiXCR; each CDR3 protein has one entry. The data contain approximately 500,000 distinct CDR3 sequences, 20% to 25% of them seen just once; the ten biggest clones take up about an eighth. What was sequenced was PBMCs or a T cell subset sorted from them (not recorded which). These receptors were collected from an adult woman who had mild COVID-19 (a few samples of this study predate the infection). Cell type and time point are not known.

In its sample, this clonotype was seen a few times. This chain joins TRBV5-1 and TRBJ2-6, with D hard to call. Trimming stripped 5 bases from V and 0 bases from J, with 18 bases between. The CDR3 is 18 residues long. Per the germline V gene, CDR1 is SGHRS and CDR2 is YFSETQ. The CDR3 loop reads CASRAPVGLSSGANVLTF. The CDR3 DNA is TGCGCCAGCAGGGCTCCCGTGGGATTGAGCTCTGGGGCCAACGTCCTGACTTTC.

V and J are TRBV20-1 and TRBJ2-1; a weak D match, TRBD1 (5 bases). V lost 1 base, J lost 2 bases, and 9 bases lay in between. Germline CDR1 is DFQATT and CDR2 is SNEGSKA (reference sequence). The CDR3 sequence is 14 residues long. CDR3 residues: CSARAGLTYNEQFF. In DNA form, the CDR3 reads TGCAGTGCTAGAGCAGGGTTGACCTACAATGAGCAGTTCTTC.

This clonotype has more than one count but fewer than ten. CDR3 nucleotide sequence: TGCAGTGCTAGAGGGCTAGCGGACTACAATGAGCAGTTCTTC. This gives the protein CSARGLADYNEQFF. The genes are TRBV20-1 and TRBJ2-1; 7 bases line up with TRBD2. CDR3 size: 14 residues. Germline V CDR1 and CDR2: DFQATT, SNEGSKA (reference sequence). Germline trimming cut 1 base from V and 3 bases from J; bases unmatched to any gene: 3.

V usage is TRBV24-1 and J usage is TRBJ2-5; D perhaps matches TRBD1 (5 bases). Germline assignment: CDR1 KGHDR and CDR2 SFDVKD. Between the trimmed V and J ends, which lost 1 base and 2 bases, there was a span of 13 bases. The CDR3 length is 16 residues. The CDR3 loop reads CATSDLTPGPQETQYF. CDR3 nucleotides: TGTGCCACCAGTGATTTAACTCCAGGGCCTCAAGAGACCCAGTACTTC.

This clonotype was counted a few times. The chain carries TRBV20-1 and TRBJ2-1, with 7 bases lining up with TRBD1. Unmatched junction bases numbered 3, after V lost 1 base and J lost 3 bases. This CDR3 contains 14 residues. Per the germline V gene, CDR1 is DFQATT and CDR2 is SNEGSKA (reference sequence). CDR3 in amino acids: CSARATGVYNEQFF. CDR3 nucleotides: TGCAGTGCTAGAGCCACAGGGGTCTACAATGAGCAGTTCTTC.

This clonotype was recorded many times. The rearrangement joins TRBV12-3 or TRBV12-4 to TRBJ2-1; 11 bases agree with TRBD2. This CDR3 has 15 amino acids. Trimming at V came to 6 bases and at J to 4 bases, leaving 5 bases not matched to a gene. The CDR3 DNA reads TGTGCCAGCAGCTCTACTAGCGGGGGTTACAATGAGCAGTTCTTC. Translated, it gives CASSSTSGGYNEQFF.

The chain recombines TRBV3-1 with TRBJ1-2; a weak D match, TRBD1 (6 bases). The CDR3 has 15 residues. V was pared by 1 base and J by 4 bases, with 13 bases between. Germline assignment: CDR1 LGHDT and CDR2 YNNKEL (reference sequence). CDR3 protein: CASSQGGAVPYGYTF. CDR3 sequence (DNA): TGTGCCAGCAGCCAAGGGGGGGCCGTCCCCTATGGCTACACCTTC.

This clonotype was observed a few times. The gene calls are TRBV24-1 and TRBJ2-1; the D is unclear. Germline V lookup: CDR1 KGHDR, CDR2 SFDVKD. The CDR3 covers 15 residues. Trimming took off 1 base at V and 5 bases at J, with 11 bases between the two ends. The CDR3 nucleotides are TGTGCCACCAGTGATTTTGGGCTGGGGAACAATGAGCAGTTCTTC. Protein product: CATSDFGLGNNEQFF.

This clonotype has only a few counts. V and J are TRBV12-3 or TRBV12-4 and TRBJ2-1, with 12 positions matching TRBD2. The J segment lost 5 bases and the V segment lost 6 bases, leaving 5 bases of the junction unmatched. This CDR3 has 15 residues. Here the CDR3 DNA reads TGTGCCAGCAGCCGGACTAGCGGGAATGACAATGAGCAGTTCTTC. Protein: CASSRTSGNDNEQFF.

The J gene is TRBJ2-2, the V gene TRBV19; D may correspond to TRBD1 or TRBD2 (5 bases each). Trimming removed 3 bases from V and 5 bases from J, with 22 bases in between. In germline, CDR1 is LNHDA, CDR2 SQIVND (reference sequence). The length of the CDR3 is 18 residues. The CDR3 DNA follows: TGTGCCAGTAGTATTACAGCTAGCAGTCTGAGGGGAACCGGGGAGCTGTTTTTT. As protein: CASSITASSLRGTGELFF. The entire variable domain, with the rest obtained from reference TRBV19 and TRBJ2-2, is as follows: DGGITQSPKYLFRKEGQNVTLSCEQNLNHDAMYWYRQDPGQGLRLIYYSQIVNDFQKGDIAEGYSVSREKKESFPLTVTSAQKNPTAFYLCASSITASSLRGTGELFFGEGSRLTVL.

This clonotype was observed a handful of times. V is TRBV9 and J is TRBJ1-1, with D possibly matching TRBD1 (6 bases). V gave up 3 bases and J gave up 0 bases, with 12 bases separating them. The length of the CDR3 is 15 residues. Germline CDR1 reads SGDLS; CDR2 reads YYNGEE. In DNA, the CDR3 is TGTGCCAGCAGCGCGGACAGACCCATGAACACTGAAGCTTTCTTT. Encoded protein: CASSADRPMNTEAFF.